This passage covers 23 T cell receptor beta chains from one sample sequenced in a study of tumor-infiltrating lymphocytes in primary liver carcinoma. With a constant-region primer, TCR beta cDNA was made from 400 to 550 ng of total RNA. Slightly modified ARM-PCR, run as three nested multiplex PCR rounds, produced the TCR beta libraries. With TRBV1-TRBV30 forward primers and a C-beta reverse primer, the first two PCR rounds were run for 10 cycles each. MiXCR was run by TCRdb on the multiplex PCR reads, yielding one entry per CDR3 protein. Of about 330,000 distinct CDR3 sequences listed, 65% are singletons. Germline DNA was extracted alongside blood RNA, which was obtained from unsorted whole blood. Sequenced material: peripheral blood. The source is a man aged 40-50 years with primary liver carcinoma and hepatitis B virus infection.

At least ten counts were recorded for this clonotype. The genes are TRBV4-3 and TRBJ2-3, with 11 bases aligning to TRBD2. V lost 1 base to trimming and J lost 11 bases; unmatched junction nucleotides: 11. CDR3 size: 16 residues. Germline CDR1 reads LGHNA; CDR2 reads YSLEER. The CDR3 spells CASSQALAGGSMGQYF. The CDR3 nucleotides read TGCGCCAGCAGCCAAGCCCTAGCGGGAGGATCGATGGGGCAGTATTTT.

The rearrangement uses TRBV11-2 and TRBJ2-7; D gene uncertain. Trimming left V 8 bases short and J 7 bases short, with 18 bases between. The CDR3 has 13 amino acids. From germline, CDR1 is SGHAT and CDR2 FQNNGV. The CDR3 DNA follows: TGTGCCAGCGACTTAGAACTCTTCGAAGAGCAGTACTTC. Translated, it gives CASDLELFEEQYF.

Concerning this clonotype: Being one base from a much bigger clone, this may be a read error. The chain employs TRBV6-1 and TRBJ1-1, with 9 bases fitting TRBD1. Trimming at V came to 8 bases and at J to 4 bases, leaving 11 bases not matched to a gene. The germline V gene encodes CDR1 MNHNS and CDR2 SASEGT. The CDR3 contains 15 residues. CDR3 nucleotides: TGTGCCAGCTGTCCTAAGACAGGGGGAAGCACTGAAGCTTTCTTT. Translation gives CASCPKTGGSTEAFF.

The sample holds many counts of this clonotype. The V gene is TRBV4-3, the J gene TRBJ2-3, with D perhaps TRBD1 or TRBD2 (6 bases each). CDR3 length: 14 amino acids. The V gene lost 1 base and the J gene lost 6 bases, with 11 bases spanning the gap. From germline, CDR1 is LGHNA and CDR2 YSLEER. CDR3 sequence (DNA): TGCGCCAGCAGCCAAGTCCAGGGGAGGGATACGCAGTATTTT. As protein: CASSQVQGRDTQYF.

This chain joins TRBV4-3 and TRBJ2-1; D is ambiguous. In germline, CDR1 is LGHNA, CDR2 YSLEER. Trimming stripped 1 base from V and 8 bases from J, with 12 bases between. This CDR3 comprises 14 residues. The CDR3 DNA sequence: TGCGCCAGCAGCCAAGCCGTCTCGAGTGATGAGCAGTTCTTC. It encodes CASSQAVSSDEQFF.

With respect to this clonotype: One base away lies a much larger clone, so this may be a sequencing read error. This sequence joins TRBV6-5 and TRBJ2-7, with D perhaps matching TRBD2 (6 bases). CDR3 length equals 15 residues. The germline V gene encodes CDR1 MNHEY and CDR2 SVGAGI. V shed 0 bases and J shed 3 bases, with 12 bases lying between them. CDR3 in DNA: TGTGCCAGCAGTTACTCGAGGGGACTCGTCTACGAGCAGTACTTC. Translation gives CASSYSRGLVYEQYF.

V gene TRBV5-1 combines with J gene TRBJ1-2; 7 nucleotides align to TRBD1. Trimming removed 0 bases from V and 2 bases from J; junction bases left unmatched: 4. Germline V gene data show CDR1 as SGHRS and CDR2 as YFSETQ. This CDR3 comprises 15 residues. CDR3 nucleotide sequence: TGCGCCAGCAGCTTGGGCGACAGGGAAAACTATGGCTACACCTTC. Protein product: CASSLGDRENYGYTF.

To note about this clonotype: This clone may be a read error of a much larger clone one base away. The chain links TRBV6-2 or TRBV6-3 to TRBJ2-2; the D gene is possibly TRBD1 (6 bases). The V and J ends lost 11 bases and 2 bases respectively, with 18 bases between them. Germline assignment: CDR1 MNHEY and CDR2 SVGEGT. The CDR3 extends over 15 amino acids. The CDR3 loop reads CAGTQGHLNTGELFF. CDR3 DNA sequence: TGTGCCGGCACCCAGGGACACCTAAACACCGGGGAGCTGTTTTTT.

This clonotype has more than one count but fewer than ten. The chain has TRBV5-5 and TRBJ2-3; 7 bases are a match to TRBD2. The CDR3 sequence is 16 residues long. The V segment lost 0 bases and the J segment 2 bases; nucleotides outside the gene matches: 6. Germline-derived CDR1 and CDR2 are SGHKS and YYEKEE (reference sequence). The CDR3 loop reads CASSLVASGNTDTQYF. For the CDR3, the DNA is TGTGCCAGCAGCTTGGTGGCTAGCGGAAACACAGATACGCAGTATTTT.

With regard to this clonotype: The CDR3 end shows no conserved phenylalanine or tryptophan, and so a read error is likely. The chain's CDR3 is CASSFILGSYEQYL. As DNA, the CDR3 is TGTGCCAGCAGTTTTATCCTGGGCAGCTACGAGCAGTACCTC. The chain joins TRBV11-2 to TRBJ2-7; no definite D call. Trimming pared 6 bases from V and 3 bases from J, leaving 15 bases between. The CDR3 is 14 amino acids. The germline CDR1 and CDR2 sequences are SGHAT and FQNNGV.

The chain has TRBV11-2 and TRBJ2-7, with 8 bases lining up with TRBD2. The CDR3 covers 15 residues. The J segment lost 3 bases and the V segment lost 1 base, leaving 5 bases of the junction unmatched. Germline assignment: CDR1 SGHAT and CDR2 FQNNGV. The CDR3 here is CASSLVIAGCYEQYF. In DNA, the CDR3 is TGTGCCAGCAGCTTAGTGATAGCGGGGTGCTACGAGCAGTACTTC.

The table lists this clonotype with many counts. This sequence joins TRBV6-6 and TRBJ2-5, with D tentatively TRBD1 (5 bases). Germline V gives CDR1 MNHNY, CDR2 SVGAGI (reference sequence). The CDR3 totals 12 residues. Trimming took off 10 bases at V and 2 bases at J, with 11 bases between the two ends. The CDR3 nucleotides read TGTGCCACGACAGACCTACAAGAGACCCAGTACTTC. Protein sequence: CATTDLQETQYF.

The chain joins TRBV11-2 to TRBJ2-2; D possibly matches TRBD1 or TRBD2 (5 bases each). The CDR3 is 21 residues long. Germline V gene sequence: CDR1 SGHAT, CDR2 FQNNGV. V lost 5 bases and J lost 4, with 32 bases in between. The CDR3 DNA reads TGTGCCAGCAGCATTCTGGGGGAGTGGGCATTTGTGGCGGCGATCACCGGGGAGCTGTTTTTT. It specifies CASSILGEWAFVAAITGELFF.

This clonotype was found a few times. The rearrangement joins TRBV7-2 to TRBJ2-7; tentatively, D is TRBD1 (6 bases). The CDR3 is made up of 14 amino acids. Germline CDR1 SGHTA, CDR2 FQGNSA. Trimming removed 7 bases from V and 0 bases from J, with 13 bases in between. CDR3 sequence: CASNLGTNSYEQYF. The CDR3 DNA reads TGTGCCAGCAACCTCGGGACAAACTCCTACGAGCAGTACTTC.

This clonotype was seen a handful of times. The chain joins TRBV7-9 to TRBJ1-1; D is ambiguous. The CDR3 spans 13 residues. Trimming took off 5 bases at V and 4 bases at J, with 11 bases between the two ends. Germline loops: CDR1 SEHNR, CDR2 FQNEAQ (reference sequence). DNA for the CDR3: TGTGCCAGCAGCGGTGGACGGACCACTGAAGCTTTCTTT. Its protein product is CASSGGRTTEAFF.

Notes on this clonotype: Being one base from a much bigger clone, this may be a read error. The chain combines TRBV4-1 with TRBJ2-2, with 11 bases that match TRBD2. Unmatched junction bases numbered 7, after V lost 1 base and J lost 6 bases. CDR3 length: 17 residues. Germline CDR1 and CDR2: MGHRA and YSYEKL. The CDR3 reads CASSQATGTSGAGELFF. DNA for the CDR3: TGCGCCAGCAGCCAAGCAACCGGGACTAGCGGTGCCGGGGAGCTGTTTTTT.

A remark on this clonotype: A much larger clone sits a single nucleotide away, making a read error possible. This sequence joins TRBV6-5 and TRBJ2-1; weak D call: TRBD2 (7 bases). The CDR3 loop spans 14 amino acids. Germline V gene lookup returns CDR1 MNHEY and CDR2 SVGAGI. The CDR3 sequence: CASVGGAPYNEQLF. The CDR3 bases are TGTGCCAGCGTAGGGGGGGCTCCCTACAATGAGCAGCTCTTC.

A word on this clonotype: This may be a read error, as it is one base from a much larger clone. The chain employs TRBV4-1 and TRBJ2-6, with a tentative D call TRBD1 (6 bases). Per germline, CDR1 MGHRA and CDR2 YSYEKL. The CDR3 is made up of 18 amino acids. V lost 3 bases and J 0 bases, leaving 15 bases between the germline ends. This CDR3 reads CASSHSRTARSGANVLTF. DNA for the CDR3: TGCGCCAGCAGCCATTCCAGGACAGCCCGCTCTGGGGCCAACGTCCTGACTTTC.

V usage is TRBV11-2 and J usage is TRBJ2-1; the match to TRBD1 covers 9 bases. Germline lookup yields CDR1 SGHAT and CDR2 FQNNGV. With V trimmed by 7 bases and J by 8 bases, 15 bases remained unmatched. The CDR3 extends over 16 amino acids. The CDR3 region has the DNA TGTGCCAGCACCCGCGTCTCCGGGACAGGGAACTATGAGCAGTTCTTC. Its protein product is CASTRVSGTGNYEQFF.

This clonotype came up many times. This chain links TRBV4-2 with TRBJ2-2; unclear D gene. Trimming removed 2 bases at V and 8 bases at J, with 6 bases between. Per the germline V gene, CDR1 is LGHNA and CDR2 is YNFKEQ. The CDR3 extends over 12 amino acids. CDR3 nucleotides: TGTGCCAGCAGCCAACTTTCTGGGGAGCTGTTTTTT. This gives the protein CASSQLSGELFF.

The sample holds one count of this clonotype. This chain connects TRBV11-2 to TRBJ1-1, with D uncertain. The CDR3 covers 14 residues. CDR1 and CDR2 (germline): SGHAT, FQNNGV. V was shortened by 2 bases and J by 3 bases, with 10 bases between the two germline ends. The CDR3 is CASSLTASDTEAFF. DNA for the CDR3: TGTGCCAGCAGCTTAACTGCCTCCGACACTGAAGCTTTCTTT.

CDR3 region: CASSLRERERNTIYF. The CDR3 nucleotides are TGTGCCAGCAGTTTAAGGGAGAGGGAAAGAAACACCATATATTTT. This chain links TRBV28 with TRBJ1-3; D is unclear. The CDR3 is 15 amino acids. Germline V gene lookup returns CDR1 MDHEN and CDR2 SYDVKM. V dropped 2 bases and J dropped 5 bases, with 13 bases sitting between them.

The genes are TRBV11-2 and TRBJ2-3, with D hard to call. Germline V gene lookup returns CDR1 SGHAT and CDR2 FQNNGV. This CDR3 contains 12 residues. V was pared by 5 bases and J by 8 bases, with 11 bases between. The CDR3 loop is CASSLLVGTQYF. The CDR3 DNA follows: TGTGCCAGCAGCCTACTCGTGGGTACGCAGTATTTT.